These T cell receptor beta chains were read from a single sample in a study of shared clonotypes between healthy human individuals. Method: immunoSEQ multiplex PCR; TCRdb's copy keeps in-frame clones and lacks some. There are about 2,500,000 clones in the sample; roughly 92% occur only once, and roughly 0.13% lies in the top ten. Sequencing used naive CD4+ T cells sorted from blood. Receptors originate from a man younger than 30 in good health. The CDR3 runs from the conserved cysteine through the conserved F or W. D genes are given only for firm matches. The size entry is marked missing in some rows and otherwise reads once, few, many or a size class.

>-|TRBV30|-|TRBJ2-7
CAWSFFSYEQYF
TGTGCCTGGAGTTTTTTCTCCTACGAGCAGTACTTC
>-|TRBV7-2|-|TRBJ2-6
CASRSGANVLTF
TGTGCCAGCAGGTCTGGGGCCAACGTCCTGACTTTC
>-|TRBV10-3|-|TRBJ2-2
CAISEGQRNTGELFF
TGTGCCATCAGTGAGGGACAGAGAAACACCGGGGAGCTGTTTTTT
>-|TRBV19|TRBD2|TRBJ2-2
CATRVGGLAGIRVFF
TGTGCCACCCGAGTCGGAGGACTAGCGGGGATAAGGGTGTTTTTT
>-|TRBV2|-|TRBJ1-5
CASSETGLGNQPQHF
TGTGCCAGCAGTGAAACAGGGTTAGGTAATCAGCCCCAGCATTTT
>-|TRBV7-8|-|TRBJ2-2
CASSQQGLNTGELFF
TGTGCCAGCAGCCAACAGGGACTCAACACCGGGGAGCTGTTTTTT
>-|TRBV5-6|-|TRBJ2-7
CASSSDTYEQYF
TGTGCCAGCAGCTCCGATACCTACGAGCAGTACTTC
>-|TRBV9|-|TRBJ2-7
CASSNRAGPYEQYF
TGTGCCAGCTCGAACCGGGCGGGCCCCTACGAGCAGTACTTC
>-|TRBV28|TRBD1|TRBJ2-7
CATHGTGYYEQYF
TGTGCCACACACGGGACAGGGTATTACGAGCAGTACTTC
>-|TRBV5-1|TRBD1|TRBJ2-1
CASSLVDRDDNEQFF
TGCGCCAGCAGCTTGGTGGACAGGGATGATAATGAGCAGTTCTTC
>-|TRBV7-3|TRBD1|TRBJ2-1
CASSLGQEYNEQFF
TGTGCCAGCAGCTTAGGACAGGAATACAATGAGCAGTTCTTC
>-|TRBV29-1|-|TRBJ1-1
CSASQGPNTEAFF
TGCAGCGCGTCCCAGGGACCTAACACTGAAGCTTTCTTT
>-|TRBV11-2|-|TRBJ1-1
CASSFRGALNTEAFF
TGTGCCAGCAGCTTCCGCGGGGCGCTGAACACTGAAGCTTTCTTT
>few|TRBV9|-|TRBJ1-6
CASSEGPSNSPLHF
TGTGCCAGCAGCGAGGGACCGTCCAATTCACCCCTCCACTTT
>-|TRBV9|-|TRBJ1-6
CASSVGILVGNSYNSPLHF
TGTGCCAGCAGCGTGGGGATCCTCGTCGGAAACTCCTATAATTCACCCCTCCACTTT
>-|TRBV5-1|-|TRBJ1-2
CASGRSPTEIYGYTF
TGCGCCAGCGGTAGATCCCCCACAGAGATCTATGGCTACACCTTC
>once|TRBV11-2|-|TRBJ2-5
CASSLGVQETQYF
TGTGCCAGCAGCTTAGGTGTCCAAGAGACCCAGTACTTC
>-|TRBV5-1|TRBD2|TRBJ2-1
CASCRLAGNNEQFF
TGCGCCAGTTGTCGACTAGCGGGAAACAATGAGCAGTTCTTC
>-|TRBV5-4|TRBD1|TRBJ2-7
CASSPPGQGPYEQYF
TGTGCCAGCAGCCCACCGGGACAGGGGCCCTACGAGCAGTACTTC
>-|TRBV30|-|TRBJ2-3
CAWSVGLGPGTDTQYF
TGTGCCTGGAGTGTCGGGTTGGGGCCTGGCACAGATACGCAGTATTTT
>-|TRBV5-4|-|TRBJ1-2
CASSPGGQYGYTF
TGTGCCAGCAGCCCGGGTGGGCAATATGGCTACACCTTC
>-|TRBV30|TRBD2|TRBJ2-7
CAWSRTSGLYEQYF
TGTGCCTGGAGTCGGACTAGCGGGCTTTACGAGCAGTACTTC